This T cell receptor beta chain was identified in a study of T cells expressing NK-cell markers. The wider study: Investigators obtained TCR beta repertoires from sorted CD3+CD56+NKG2C+, CD3+CD56+NKG2C- and CD3+CD56-NKG2C+ T cells.

Germline CDR1 DFQATT, CDR2 SNEGSKA (reference sequence). The CDR3 loop spans 15 amino acids. Details on this clonotype: Its antigen is unidentified.

Whole-study results and caveats: It remained uncertain whether the expanded NKG2C+ T cell clones were specific for HCMV antigens.

Following a re-call of the 5' RACE reads, TCRdb has one entry per CDR3 protein and lacks DNA. This sample contains about 260,000 distinct CDR3 sequences. Sample: blood T cells: a sorted CD56 or NKG2C T cell subset, CD4+ or CD8+ T cells, or bulk PBMC T cells (not recorded which). The chain links TRBV20-1 to TRBJ2-7; as DNA is missing, the TRBD2 call by TCRdb cannot be tested. The sequence derives from a woman aged 18-70 years in good health. The CDR3 protein is CSASSSGRIPYEQYF.